Ten or more counts support the clone carrying this T cell receptor (beta chain). Since it is a stray read in a library aimed at alpha chains, this beta chain has a size that is not meaningful. Time point: sample taken at primary tumor resection. This sample is drawn from a study of spatial heterogeneity in lung cancer. Each CDR3 protein is one row after TCRdb ran MiXCR on the 5' RACE reads. This sample has around 15,000 distinct CDR3 sequences, with 3.6% found just once. The sequence came from a male donor with early-stage non-small cell lung cancer. Sequenced material: normal lung tissue next to the tumor, taken at surgery.

The CDR3 sequence: CASSPGLAVDTQYF. Written as DNA, the CDR3 is TGTGCCAGCAGTCCGGGACTAGCGGTAGATACGCAGTATTTT. The V and J genes are TRBV27 and TRBJ2-3, with 11 bases matching TRBD2. There are 14 residues in the CDR3. V trimming: 5 bases; J trimming: 5 bases; junction bases outside the gene matches: 3. CDR1 is MNHEY, CDR2 SMNVEV, per germline (reference sequence).